These 23 T cell receptor beta chains share one sample of origin, sequenced in a study of blood T cell repertoires in COVID-19. Sequenced by immunoSEQ multiplex PCR; TCRdb stores in-frame clones only, minus some. This table holds hundreds of thousands of clones, around 89% found once. Sequencing was performed on peripheral blood. Every receptor here comes from a man in his forties with acute or convalescent COVID-19.

The chain uses TRBV25-1 and TRBJ1-2; D is perhaps TRBD1 (6 bases). CDR1 is MGHDK and CDR2 is SYGVNS in the germline V gene. V lost 1 base, J lost 7 bases, and 13 bases lay in between. The CDR3 covers 14 residues. The CDR3 DNA follows: TGTGCCAGCAGTGAATTCGGTCAGGGGATTGGCTACACCTTC. Translated, it gives CASSEFGQGIGYTF.

This chain connects TRBV15 to TRBJ2-1; tentative D call: TRBD1 (5 bases). Trimming removed 0 bases from V and 5 bases from J, with 17 bases in between. Per germline, CDR1 LNHNV and CDR2 YYDKDF (reference sequence). CDR3 length equals 17 residues. The CDR3 is CATSRDRQNLINNEQFF. The CDR3 DNA sequence: TGTGCCACCAGCAGAGATCGACAGAACCTGATAAACAATGAGCAGTTCTTC.

This chain connects TRBV15 to TRBJ1-4; 7 positions match TRBD1. Germline V gene data show CDR1 as LNHNV and CDR2 as YYDKDF (reference sequence). The CDR3 runs 15 residues. V lost 5 bases and J lost 10; bases outside the gene matches: 13. The CDR3 protein is CATSLFQGGRGKLFF. The CDR3 DNA sequence: TGTGCCACCAGCTTGTTTCAGGGGGGAAGGGGAAAACTGTTTTTT.

The chain is built from TRBV5-1 and TRBJ2-7; the match to TRBD1 covers 7 bases. With V trimmed by 3 bases and J by 0 bases, 6 bases remained unmatched. Germline lookup yields CDR1 SGHRS and CDR2 YFSETQ. This CDR3 has 15 amino acids. The CDR3 nucleotides are TGCGCCAGCAGCTCGGACAGGTCGAGCTCCTACGAGCAGTACTTC. It translates to CASSSDRSSSYEQYF. Looking up the rest from reference TRBV5-1 and TRBJ2-7 gives the full variable domain: KAGVTQTPRYLIKTRGQQVTLSCSPISGHRSVSWYQQTPGQGLQFLFEYFSETQRNKGNFPGRFSGRQFSNSRSEMNVSTLELGDSALYLCASSSDRSSSYEQYFGPGTRLTVT.

This chain uses TRBV7-2 with TRBJ1-5; D gene uncertain. Trimming removed 2 bases from V and 7 bases from J, with 9 bases in between. The CDR3 spans 13 residues. CDR1 and CDR2 (germline): SGHTA, FQGNSA. CDR3 coding DNA: TGTGCCAGCAGCTTATATGGTGAGCAGCCCCAGCATTTT. Translation gives CASSLYGEQPQHF. Using reference TRBV7-2 and TRBJ1-5 for the parts outside the CDR3, the full variable domain is GAGVSQSPSNKVTEKGKDVELRCDPISGHTALYWYRQSLGQGLEFLIYFQGNSAPDKSGLPSDRFSAERTGGSVSTLTIQRTQQEDSAVYLCASSLYGEQPQHFGDGTRLSIL.

The rearrangement links TRBV19 to TRBJ1-4; TRBD1 matches at 10 bases. CDR1 LNHDA and CDR2 SQIVND come from the germline V gene (reference sequence). The CDR3 is 17 amino acids. J gave up 0 bases and V 5 bases, and 6 bases lay outside the gene matches. The CDR3 region is CASSDPGQGATNEKLFF. The CDR3 DNA follows: TGTGCCAGTAGTGATCCAGGACAGGGGGCAACTAATGAAAAACTGTTTTTT.

V gene TRBV6-6 combines with J gene TRBJ1-5; 7 nucleotides agree with TRBD1. Trimming took 0 bases from V and 7 from J; bases not matched to a gene: 6. Per the germline V gene, CDR1 is MNHNY and CDR2 is SVGAGI (reference sequence). The CDR3 is made up of 15 amino acids. The CDR3, as DNA: TGTGCCAGCAGTTACTCGAGGCAGGGGGGCCAGCCCCAGCATTTT. Protein product: CASSYSRQGGQPQHF.

V is TRBV11-2 and J is TRBJ2-3; 11 bases are shared with TRBD1. The junction had 5 bases not matched to a gene; V was cut back by 5 bases and J by 4 bases. The germline V gene encodes CDR1 SGHAT and CDR2 FQNNGV. The CDR3 runs to 15 residues. The CDR3 region has the DNA TGTGCCAGCAGCCCTTGGGACAGGGGGGCAGATACGCAGTATTTT. It yields the protein CASSPWDRGADTQYF.

The genes are TRBV25-1 and TRBJ1-1, with D hard to call. CDR1 MGHDK and CDR2 SYGVNS come from the germline V gene. This CDR3 has 12 residues. V was shortened by 5 bases and J by 7 bases, with 11 bases between the two germline ends. CDR3 sequence: CASSPRRIEAFF. For the CDR3, the DNA is TGTGCCAGCAGTCCTAGACGGATTGAAGCTTTCTTT. Together with reference TRBV25-1 and TRBJ1-1, the CDR3 gives the full variable domain: EADIYQTPRYLVIGTGKKITLECSQTMGHDKMYWYQQDPGMELHLIHYSYGVNSTEKGDLSSESTVSRIRTEHFPLTLESARPSHTSQYLCASSPRRIEAFFGQGTRLTVV.

The gene calls are TRBV5-6 and TRBJ1-1; D might be TRBD1 (5 bases). CDR1 is SGHDT, CDR2 YYEEEE, per germline. The CDR3 is 14 amino acids. Between the trimmed V and J ends, which lost 7 bases and 0 bases, there was a span of 13 bases. The CDR3 nucleotides read TGTGCCAGCCACAGGTGGGGCTTGAACACTGAAGCTTTCTTT. Its protein product is CASHRWGLNTEAFF. The whole variable domain, filled in from reference TRBV5-6 and TRBJ1-1, reads DAGVTQSPTHLIKTRGQQVTLRCSPKSGHDTVSWYQQALGQGPQFIFQYYEEEERQRGNFPDRFSGHQFPNYSSELNVNALLLGDSALYLCASHRWGLNTEAFFGQGTRLTVV.

V gene TRBV5-1 combines with J gene TRBJ2-1, with D unclear. This CDR3 has 13 residues. Per the germline V gene, CDR1 is SGHRS and CDR2 is YFSETQ. Between the trimmed V and J ends, which lost 0 bases and 5 bases, there was a span of 6 bases. CDR3 in DNA: TGCGCCAGCAGCTTGGGGCTAGACAATGAGCAGTTCTTC. Its translation is CASSLGLDNEQFF.

This clone was counted a few times. This chain joins TRBV6-1 and TRBJ1-5; 11 positions agree with TRBD1. V lost 4 bases and J lost 5; bases outside the gene matches: 7. This CDR3 has 16 amino acids. Germline V gene data show CDR1 as MNHNS and CDR2 as SASEGT. In DNA form, the CDR3 reads TGTGCCAGCAGTGCCCGGACAGGGGGCGCGTATCAGCCCCAGCATTTT. It encodes CASSARTGGAYQPQHF.

The chain joins TRBV19 to TRBJ2-7, with 12 nucleotides matching TRBD1. The germline gives CDR1 LNHDA, CDR2 SQIVND (reference sequence). Trimming at V came to 5 bases and at J to 6 bases, leaving 8 bases not matched to a gene. CDR3 length equals 15 residues. The DNA for the CDR3 is TGTGCCAGTAGTCCAATAGGGACAGGGGGCGGCGAGCAGTACTTC. It specifies CASSPIGTGGGEQYF.

The V gene is TRBV7-2, the J gene TRBJ1-1, with D tentatively TRBD1 (6 bases). The CDR3 consists of 14 residues. In germline, CDR1 is SGHTA, CDR2 FQGNSA. V lost 2 bases and J lost 5, with 12 bases in between. The DNA of the CDR3 is TGTGCCAGCAGCTTAACAGGGCGTGGGACTGAAGCTTTCTTT. Amino acid sequence: CASSLTGRGTEAFF. The full variable domain, in which reference TRBV7-2 and TRBJ1-1 provide the parts outside the CDR3, is GAGVSQSPSNKVTEKGKDVELRCDPISGHTALYWYRQSLGQGLEFLIYFQGNSAPDKSGLPSDRFSAERTGGSVSTLTIQRTQQEDSAVYLCASSLTGRGTEAFFGQGTRLTVV.

The chain links TRBV23-1 to TRBJ1-5; 8 bases match TRBD1. TRBV23-1 is given ORF status, its function remaining uncertain. Trimming removed 11 bases from V and 5 bases from J; junction bases left unmatched: 8. This CDR3 has 13 residues. CDR3 in amino acids: CAVPDRGYQPQHF. DNA of the CDR3: TGCGCCGTACCCGACAGGGGCTATCAGCCCCAGCATTTT.

CDR3 in amino acids: CASSLSNRNTGELFF. The CDR3 DNA sequence: TGCGCCAGCAGCTTGAGTAACAGGAACACCGGGGAGCTGTTTTTT. The chain carries TRBV5-1 and TRBJ2-2; D gene ambiguous. V was cut by 1 base and J by 1 base, with 8 bases left in between. Germline V gene data show CDR1 as SGHRS and CDR2 as YFSETQ. CDR3 length: 15 residues.

J is TRBJ2-3 and V is TRBV24-1; TRBD1 agrees at 9 bases. CDR3 length equals 16 residues. Germline CDR1 KGHDR, CDR2 SFDVKD. V lost 4 bases and J lost 1; bases outside the gene matches: 5. DNA for the CDR3: TGTGCCACCAGTGACCAAACAGGGGGCGGCACAGATACGCAGTATTTT. Translated, it gives CATSDQTGGGTDTQYF.

In this sample, this clone turned up once. J is TRBJ1-3 and V is TRBV5-1, with 7 bases that match TRBD1. The V gene end was trimmed by 3 bases and the J gene end by 7 bases; junction bases not matched to a gene: 4. The CDR3 is 13 amino acids. Germline CDR1 reads SGHRS; CDR2 reads YFSETQ. The CDR3 region has the DNA TGCGCCAGCAGCTCCCCAGGGGGGAACACCATATATTTT. Amino acids: CASSSPGGNTIYF.

V is TRBV5-1 and J is TRBJ2-7; TRBD1 aligns across 9 bases. The CDR3 contains 18 residues. CDR1 and CDR2 from the germline V gene are SGHRS and YFSETQ. V dropped 0 bases and J dropped 2; count of bases not matched to a gene: 12. The CDR3 sequence is CASSLGRTGARAAYEQYF. The CDR3 DNA sequence: TGCGCCAGCAGCTTGGGTCGGACAGGGGCCCGCGCGGCCTACGAGCAGTACTTC. Drawing the rest from reference TRBV5-1 and TRBJ2-7, the complete variable domain is KAGVTQTPRYLIKTRGQQVTLSCSPISGHRSVSWYQQTPGQGLQFLFEYFSETQRNKGNFPGRFSGRQFSNSRSEMNVSTLELGDSALYLCASSLGRTGARAAYEQYFGPGTRLTVT.

V is TRBV3-1 (or the pseudogene TRBV3-2) and J is TRBJ2-3; 10 bases are a match to TRBD2. The CDR3 has 19 residues. V shed 4 bases, J shed 5 bases, and the junction held 18 bases outside the gene matches. The germline V gene encodes CDR1 LGHDT and CDR2 YNNKEL (reference sequence). The CDR3 nucleotides read TGTGCCAGCAGCCCACCAACGCGCGGACTAGCGGTATTTGAAGATACGCAGTATTTT. Its protein is CASSPPTRGLAVFEDTQYF.

CDR3 DNA sequence: TGTGCCAGTAGTATCCTTGAGAGGGAGCCTCGAGGGACTGAAGCTTTCTTT. Residues: CASSILEREPRGTEAFF. This chain connects TRBV19 to TRBJ1-1; D ambiguous. Germline assignment: CDR1 LNHDA and CDR2 SQIVND (reference sequence). The CDR3 covers 17 residues. Trimming cost V 3 bases and J 5 bases, with 22 bases left between them.

The V and J genes are TRBV21-1 and TRBJ1-5; the tabulated D call, TRBD1, remains unverified against the DNA. TRBV21-1 is shown as a pseudogene. The CDR3 spans 17 residues. Here the CDR3 reads CASSKEGKQGSYQPQHF. CDR3 nucleotide sequence: TGTGCCAGCAGCAAAGAGGGAAAACAGGGGAGTTATCAGCCCCAGCATTTT.

The CDR3 DNA sequence: TGTGCCAGCAGTGACGGAGGCGGATCCTACGAGCAGTACTTC. It is translated as CASSDGGGSYEQYF. This chain links TRBV6-1 with TRBJ2-7, with a tentative D call TRBD2 (5 bases). The V end lost 3 bases, the J end lost 1 base, and 10 bases lay between the germline ends. Germline CDR1 reads MNHNS; CDR2 reads SASEGT. The CDR3 sequence is 14 residues long.